Below, 15 T cell receptor beta chains from the same sample are listed, as sequenced in a study of cytomegalovirus exposure and HLA in healthy donors. PCR used 60 Vbeta primers and 13 Jbeta primers. Sequencing used immunoSEQ multiplex PCR; TCRdb keeps in-frame clones, though not all of them. The sample carries roughly 180,000 clones, 75% to 80% recorded once. Source material: PBMCs. The receptors derive from a man over 45 in good health and CMV-seropositive.

This clone was recorded once. A read error may produce the germline difference seen at one junction end. The gene calls are TRBV7-9 and TRBJ2-5; TRBD2 aligns across 10 bases. This CDR3 is built from 16 residues. From germline, CDR1 is SEHNR and CDR2 FQNEAQ (reference sequence). CDR3 region: CSSSDNSGGPQETQYF. In DNA, the CDR3 is TGTTCCAGCAGCGATAATAGCGGGGGGCCTCAAGAGACCCAGTACTTC.

The rearrangement uses TRBV9 and TRBJ1-2; D may be TRBD1 (6 bases). In germline, CDR1 is SGDLS, CDR2 YYNGEE. V gave up 3 bases and J gave up 3 bases, with 9 bases separating them. The CDR3 has 13 residues. CDR3 in amino acids: CASSARGDYGYTF. The CDR3 DNA follows: TGTGCCAGCAGCGCCAGGGGAGACTATGGCTACACCTTC.

V and J are TRBV11-2 and TRBJ1-4, with 7 bases lining up with TRBD1. The CDR3 runs 15 residues. V trimming: 6 bases; J trimming: 6 bases; junction bases outside the gene matches: 10. CDR1 is SGHAT and CDR2 is FQNNGV in the germline V gene. The CDR3 nucleotides read TGTGCCAGCAGTCCCACCGGGACAGTTTATGAAAAACTGTTTTTT. Amino acids: CASSPTGTVYEKLFF.

The chain carries TRBV11-1 and TRBJ2-5, with D possibly TRBD1 on 6 matching bases. The CDR3 runs 16 residues. CDR1 is SGHAT and CDR2 is FQDESV in the germline V gene (reference sequence). V was pared by 5 bases and J by 5 bases, with 21 bases between. CDR3 sequence: CASSLLLAQGYETQYF. CDR3 DNA: TGTGCCAGCAGCCTCTTGCTAGCACAGGGCTACGAGACCCAGTACTTC.

This chain links TRBV5-1 with TRBJ1-2; 8 bases fit TRBD1. Germline CDR1 and CDR2: SGHRS and YFSETQ. The CDR3 extends over 15 amino acids. The J segment lost 7 bases and the V segment lost 0 bases, leaving 8 bases of the junction unmatched. CDR3 DNA: TGCGCCAGCAGCTTGGGACAGGGGCTTCGTGGTGGCTACACCTTC. Translation: CASSLGQGLRGGYTF.

This chain connects TRBV27 to TRBJ2-1, with TRBD2 identical over 8 bases. Trimming at V came to 7 bases and at J to 2 bases, leaving 7 bases not matched to a gene. The CDR3 loop spans 15 amino acids. Germline V gives CDR1 MNHEY, CDR2 SMNVEV (reference sequence). The CDR3 DNA reads as TGTGCCAGCAAGAAGGGAGCGGGGGCCTACAATGAGCAGTTCTTC. It encodes CASKKGAGAYNEQFF.

V usage is TRBV11-2 and J usage is TRBJ2-1; a weak D match, TRBD1 (5 bases). The CDR3 has 13 residues. Germline CDR1 SGHAT, CDR2 FQNNGV. Trimming shortened V by 5 bases and J by 4 bases, and 9 bases separated the two germline ends. CDR3 protein: CASSRKGYNEQFF. In DNA form, the CDR3 reads TGTGCCAGCAGCCGAAAGGGGTACAATGAGCAGTTCTTC.

This chain links TRBV15 with TRBJ2-1, with 7 nucleotides matching TRBD1. V lost 1 base and J lost 3; bases outside the gene matches: 6. Germline assignment: CDR1 LNHNV and CDR2 YYDKDF (reference sequence). The CDR3 covers 16 residues. CDR3 DNA: TGTGCCACCAGCAGAGGCAAGGGGGACAGCTACAATGAGCAGTTCTTC. This sequence encodes CATSRGKGDSYNEQFF. The full variable domain, in which reference TRBV15 and TRBJ2-1 provide the parts outside the CDR3, is DAMVIQNPRYQVTQFGKPVTLSCSQTLNHNVMYWYQQKSSQAPKLLFHYYDKDFNNEADTPDNFQSRRPNTSFCFLDIRSPGLGDTAMYLCATSRGKGDSYNEQFFGPGTRLTVL.

V usage is TRBV7-9 and J usage is TRBJ1-2; 11 nucleotides align to TRBD1. There are 15 residues in the CDR3. Germline trimming cut 1 base from V and 5 bases from J; bases unmatched to any gene: 3. Per the germline V gene, CDR1 is SEHNR and CDR2 is FQNEAQ (reference sequence). This CDR3 reads CASSLVGTGGYGYTF. The DNA for the CDR3 is TGTGCCAGCAGCTTAGTTGGGACAGGGGGGTATGGCTACACCTTC.

The V and J genes are TRBV5-6 and TRBJ2-5, with 7 bases fitting TRBD1. CDR1 and CDR2 (germline): SGHDT, YYEEEE. Trimming took 4 bases from V and 7 from J; bases not matched to a gene: 10. This CDR3 is built from 14 residues. For the CDR3, the DNA is TGTGCCAGCAGCCCCCCGGGACAGCCTTTGACCCAGTACTTC. Translated: CASSPPGQPLTQYF.

This clone was seen once. This chain joins TRBV19 and TRBJ2-7, with 7 positions matching TRBD1. CDR3 length: 15 residues. V dropped 6 bases and J dropped 3; count of bases not matched to a gene: 11. Germline lookup yields CDR1 LNHDA and CDR2 SQIVND (reference sequence). CDR3 region: CASSPSGTAFYEQYF. Written as DNA, the CDR3 is TGTGCCAGTAGCCCATCCGGGACAGCCTTCTACGAGCAGTACTTC.

V is TRBV6-1 and J is TRBJ1-1; no definite D call. Per germline, CDR1 MNHNS and CDR2 SASEGT. V shed 5 bases and J shed 1 base, with 11 bases lying between them. The CDR3 spans 14 residues. CDR3 DNA sequence: TGTGCCAGCAGTCGAGACATGAAGAACACTGAAGCTTTCTTT. Translated: CASSRDMKNTEAFF.

This clone was picked up one time. The chain has TRBV21-1 and TRBJ1-2. TRBV21-1 is termed a pseudogene. The CDR3 runs 18 residues. The CDR3 DNA sequence: TGTGCCAGCAGCAAAAGGTCGGGAGATCAATTGTTCGACTATGGCTACACCTTC. Residues: CASSKRSGDQLFDYGYTF.

V and J are TRBV28 and TRBJ2-3; 8 nucleotides match TRBD2. CDR3 size: 13 residues. Looked up from germline, CDR1 is MDHEN and CDR2 is SYDVKM. V was pared by 10 bases and J by 4 bases, with 7 bases of the junction left unmatched. In nucleotides, the CDR3 is TGTGCCATAGCCGGGGGGGCCCCAGATACGCAGTATTTT. Its translation: CAIAGGAPDTQYF.

The chain uses TRBV28 and TRBJ1-3, with D maybe TRBD1 (6 bases). The CDR3 totals 15 residues. V lost 7 bases, J lost 4 bases, and 17 bases lay in between. CDR1 MDHEN and CDR2 SYDVKM come from the germline V gene. The CDR3 spells CASMIRGGTGNTIYF. DNA of the CDR3: TGTGCCAGCATGATAAGGGGGGGAACGGGAAACACCATATATTTT.